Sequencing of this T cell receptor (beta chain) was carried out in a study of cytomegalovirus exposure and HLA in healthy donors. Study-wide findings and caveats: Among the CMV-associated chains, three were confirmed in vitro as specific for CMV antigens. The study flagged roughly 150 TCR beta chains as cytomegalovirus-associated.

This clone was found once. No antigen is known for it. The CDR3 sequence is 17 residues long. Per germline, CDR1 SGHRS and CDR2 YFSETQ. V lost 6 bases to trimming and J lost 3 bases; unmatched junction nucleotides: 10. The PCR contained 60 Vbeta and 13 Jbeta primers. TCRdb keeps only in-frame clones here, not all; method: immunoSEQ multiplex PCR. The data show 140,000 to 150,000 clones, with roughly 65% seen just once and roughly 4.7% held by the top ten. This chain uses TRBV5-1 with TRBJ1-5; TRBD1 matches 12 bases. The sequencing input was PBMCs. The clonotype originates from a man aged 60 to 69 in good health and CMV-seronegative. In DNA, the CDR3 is TGCGCCAGCAAAGCTTACGGGACAGGGGGCTACAATCAGCCCCAGCATTTT. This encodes CASKAYGTGGYNQPQHF.